This T cell receptor (beta chain) came from a study of blood T cell repertoires in COVID-19. Background on the study: Acute and convalescent COVID-19 specimens originated in the United States, Italy and Spain.

This CDR3 is 11 amino acids long. V lost 4 bases and J lost 6, with 10 bases in between. Germline V lookup: CDR1 GTSNPN, CDR2 SVGIG (reference sequence). As originally analysed: Reference gene primer amplification gave estimated nucleated cell counts. Data came from immunoSEQ multiplex PCR; TCRdb stores just in-frame clones and leaves some out. V, J and clone size derive from that table, while D and trimming were established from the DNA sequence. The table lists about 180,000 clones, 60% to 80% of them singletons, with roughly 14% in the top ten. The sequence came from a man aged 55 to 70 who had been exposed to COVID-19. V usage is TRBV30 and J usage is TRBJ2-7; D gene ambiguous. Material: PBMCs or T cells enriched from blood (not recorded which). The DNA of the CDR3 is TGTGCCTGGACCACCCCCAGCGAGCAGTACTTC. Translation: CAWTTPSEQYF.